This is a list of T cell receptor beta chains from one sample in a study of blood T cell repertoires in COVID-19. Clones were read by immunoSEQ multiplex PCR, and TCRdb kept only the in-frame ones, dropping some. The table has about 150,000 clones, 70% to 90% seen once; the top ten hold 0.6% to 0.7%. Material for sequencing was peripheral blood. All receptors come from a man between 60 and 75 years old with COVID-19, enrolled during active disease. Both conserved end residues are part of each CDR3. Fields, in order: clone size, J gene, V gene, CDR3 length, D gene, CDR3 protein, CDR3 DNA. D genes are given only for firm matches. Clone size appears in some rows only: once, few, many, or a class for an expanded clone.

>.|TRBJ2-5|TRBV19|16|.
CASTKKGQLSQETQYF
TGTGCCAGTACCAAAAAGGGGCAGTTGAGCCAAGAGACCCAGTACTTC
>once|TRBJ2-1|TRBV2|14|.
CASSEVPQGDEQFF
TGTGCCAGCAGTGAAGTCCCACAGGGCGATGAGCAGTTCTTC
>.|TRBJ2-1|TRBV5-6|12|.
CASSLVAGEQFF
TGTGCCAGCAGCTTGGTTGCAGGGGAGCAGTTCTTC
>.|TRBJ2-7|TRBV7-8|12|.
CASSRFTYEQYF
TGTGCCAGCAGCCGGTTTACCTACGAGCAGTACTTC
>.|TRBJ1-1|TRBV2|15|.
CASSEWDTTNTEAFF
TGTGCCAGCAGTGAATGGGACACAACGAACACTGAAGCTTTCTTT
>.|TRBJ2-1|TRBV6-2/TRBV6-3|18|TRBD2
CASSFNPLLAGKFDEQFF
TGTGCCAGCAGTTTCAACCCCCTACTAGCGGGGAAGTTCGATGAGCAGTTCTTC
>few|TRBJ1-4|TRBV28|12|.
CASRPLNEKLFF
TGTGCCAGCAGGCCACTCAATGAAAAACTGTTTTTT
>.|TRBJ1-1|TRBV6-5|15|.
CASQRGGFGNTEAFF
TGTGCCAGTCAGCGGGGCGGGTTCGGGAACACTGAAGCTTTCTTT
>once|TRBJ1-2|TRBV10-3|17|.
CAISDLTNLFSRDGYTF
TGTGCCATCAGTGATCTCACTAACCTTTTCAGCAGGGATGGCTACACCTTC
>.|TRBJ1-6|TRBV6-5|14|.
CAGGGGRNNSPLHF
TGTGCCGGTGGGGGTGGGAGGAATAATTCACCCCTCCACTTT
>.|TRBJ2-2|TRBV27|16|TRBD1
CASSALGQKNTGELFF
TGTGCCAGCAGCGCCCTGGGACAGAAAAACACCGGGGAGCTGTTTTTT
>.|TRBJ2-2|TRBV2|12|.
CASSRDTGELFF
TGTGCCAGCAGCCGCGACACCGGGGAGCTGTTTTTT
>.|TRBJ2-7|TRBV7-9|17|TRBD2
CASSLVSRSGGSYEQYF
TGTGCCAGCAGCTTAGTCAGCCGGAGCGGGGGCTCCTACGAGCAGTACTTC
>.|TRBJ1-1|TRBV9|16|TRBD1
CASSVGGTGGFTEAFF
TGTGCCAGCAGCGTAGGAGGGACAGGGGGATTCACTGAAGCTTTCTTT
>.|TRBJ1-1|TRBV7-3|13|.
CASRLGGNTEAFF
TGTGCCAGCAGGCTCGGGGGGAACACTGAAGCTTTCTTT
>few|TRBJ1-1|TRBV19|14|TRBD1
CASSIDGGTVKAFF
TGTGCCAGTAGTATAGATGGGGGGACAGTCAAAGCTTTCTTT
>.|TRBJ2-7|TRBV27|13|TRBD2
CASSLAGVHEQYF
TGTGCCAGCAGTTTAGCGGGAGTTCACGAGCAGTACTTC
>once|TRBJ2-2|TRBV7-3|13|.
CASSLRNTGELFF
TGTGCCAGCAGCTTACGTAACACCGGGGAGCTGTTTTTT
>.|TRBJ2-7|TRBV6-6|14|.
CASSYSTGAYEQYF
TGTGCCAGCAGTTACTCGACCGGAGCCTACGAGCAGTACTTC
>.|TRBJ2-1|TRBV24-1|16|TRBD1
CATSDRRDRDRDEQFF
TGTGCCACCAGTGATCGCCGGGACAGGGATAGGGATGAGCAGTTCTTC
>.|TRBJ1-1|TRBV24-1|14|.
CATSQSPESTEAFF
TGTGCCACCAGTCAGTCCCCGGAGAGCACTGAAGCTTTCTTT
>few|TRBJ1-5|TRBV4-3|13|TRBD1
CASSQDRGLSQHF
TGCGCCAGCAGCCAAGACAGGGGGCTGTCCCAGCATTTT
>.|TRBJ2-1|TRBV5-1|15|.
CASSLDQGSYNEQFF
TGCGCCAGCAGCTTGGATCAGGGATCCTACAATGAGCAGTTCTTC
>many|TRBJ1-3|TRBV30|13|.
CAWSPGVGNTIYF
TGTGCCTGGAGCCCGGGGGTTGGAAACACCATATATTTT
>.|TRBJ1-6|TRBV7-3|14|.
CASSLIGGWSPLHF
TGTGCCAGCAGCTTAATCGGGGGGTGGTCACCCCTCCACTTT
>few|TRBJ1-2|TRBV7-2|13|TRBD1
CAGSTGGRYGYTF
TGTGCCGGTTCGACAGGGGGGAGGTACGGCTACACCTTC
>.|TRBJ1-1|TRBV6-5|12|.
CASITSWGVAFF
TGTGCCAGCATCACCTCATGGGGGGTAGCTTTCTTT
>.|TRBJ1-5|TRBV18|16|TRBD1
CASSPPGQGMGQPQHF
TGTGCCAGCTCACCACCCGGACAGGGGATGGGTCAGCCCCAGCATTTT
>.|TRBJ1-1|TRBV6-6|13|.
CASFRRGYTEAFF
TGTGCCAGCTTTAGACGGGGGTACACTGAAGCTTTCTTT
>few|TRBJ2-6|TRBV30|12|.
CAWSYFANVLTF
TGTGCCTGGAGCTATTTCGCCAACGTCCTGACTTTC
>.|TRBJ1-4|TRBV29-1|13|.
CSVARSSNEKLFF
TGCAGCGTTGCCAGGTCCTCTAATGAAAAACTGTTTTTT
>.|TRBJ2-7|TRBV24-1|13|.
CATSDSSGYEQYF
TGTGCCACCAGTGATTCCAGCGGCTACGAGCAGTACTTC
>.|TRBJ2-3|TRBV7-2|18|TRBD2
CASSPTGVAGGPTDTQYF
TGTGCCAGCAGTCCCACAGGGGTGGCGGGAGGGCCTACAGATACGCAGTATTTT
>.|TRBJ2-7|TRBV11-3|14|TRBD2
CASRLAGGPYEQYF
TGTGCCAGCAGATTAGCGGGAGGGCCTTACGAGCAGTACTTC
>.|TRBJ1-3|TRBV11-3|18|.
CASSLDRWSTVGRNTIYF
TGTGCCAGCAGCTTAGATCGGTGGTCCACCGTCGGTCGAAACACCATATATTTT
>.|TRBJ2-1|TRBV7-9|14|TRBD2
CASRRLAAYNEQFF
TGTGCCAGCAGGAGACTAGCGGCCTACAATGAGCAGTTCTTC
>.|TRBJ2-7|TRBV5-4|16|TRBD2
CASSPGGTSGYYEQYF
TGTGCCAGCAGCCCGGGCGGGACTAGCGGGTATTACGAGCAGTACTTC
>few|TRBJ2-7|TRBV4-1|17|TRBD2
CASSQETASGSSYEQYF
TGCGCCAGCAGCCAAGAAACGGCTAGCGGTAGCTCCTACGAGCAGTACTTC
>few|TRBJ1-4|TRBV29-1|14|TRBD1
CSVQQGRSNEKLFF
TGCAGCGTCCAACAGGGGCGGAGTAATGAAAAACTGTTTTTT
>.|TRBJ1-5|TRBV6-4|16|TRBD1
CASSDRTGFGNQPQHF
TGTGCCAGCAGTGACAGGACAGGGTTTGGCAATCAGCCCCAGCATTTT
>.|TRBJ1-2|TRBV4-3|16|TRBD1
CASSQEYGQGAYGYTF
TGCGCCAGCAGCCAAGAGTATGGACAGGGGGCATATGGCTACACCTTC
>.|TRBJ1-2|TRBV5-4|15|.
CASSSRRGSDYGYTF
TGTGCCAGCAGCTCTCGAAGGGGATCGGACTATGGCTACACCTTC
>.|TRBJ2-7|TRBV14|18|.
CASSQDAWAGRSEHEQYF
TGTGCCAGCAGCCAAGATGCCTGGGCGGGCAGATCTGAACACGAGCAGTACTTC
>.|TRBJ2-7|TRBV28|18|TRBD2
CASSYLLIAGGSSYEQYF
TGTGCCAGCAGTTACCTCCTCATAGCGGGGGGCTCCTCCTACGAGCAGTACTTC
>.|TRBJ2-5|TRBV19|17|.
CASSTYAVPGRSVTQYF
TGTGCCAGTAGTACGTACGCGGTCCCAGGGAGGTCAGTGACCCAGTACTTC
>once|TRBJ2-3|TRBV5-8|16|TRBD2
CASSLSLAGGSDTQYF
TGTGCCAGCAGCCTCTCTTTAGCGGGGGGATCAGATACGCAGTATTTT
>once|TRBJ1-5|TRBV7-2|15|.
CASSLGDLRDQPQHF
TGTGCCAGCAGCTTAGGTGACCTCCGGGATCAGCCCCAGCATTTT
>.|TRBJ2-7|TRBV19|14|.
CASSMPGRSYEQYF
TGTGCCAGTAGTATGCCCGGTCGTAGCTACGAGCAGTACTTC
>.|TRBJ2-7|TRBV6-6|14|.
CASNGVGINYEQYF
TGTGCCAGCAACGGGGTTGGGATTAACTACGAGCAGTACTTC
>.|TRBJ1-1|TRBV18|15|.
CASSLQEVLNTEAFF
TGTGCCAGCTCACTCCAGGAGGTTTTGAACACTGAAGCTTTCTTT
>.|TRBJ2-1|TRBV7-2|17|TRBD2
CASSPTSGGERYNEQFF
TGTGCCAGCAGCCCGACTAGCGGGGGGGAGCGGTACAATGAGCAGTTCTTC
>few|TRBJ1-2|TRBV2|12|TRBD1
CASMGQGPGGTF
TGTGCCAGCATGGGACAGGGGCCTGGGGGCACCTTC